The 30 T cell receptor beta chains listed next were all sequenced from one sample in a study of blood T cell repertoires in COVID-19. Repertoires were generated with immunoSEQ multiplex PCR, while TCRdb's copy carries only in-frame clones and drops some. The table has 95,000 to 150,000 clones, 85% to 90% seen once; the top ten hold 1.5% to 1.9%. The sequencing sample was made of peripheral blood. The receptor set was obtained from a human donor in a cohort sampled during active COVID-19.

The chain joins TRBV6-5 to TRBJ1-5; possible D gene TRBD1, 6 bases. V was shortened by 5 bases and J by 5 bases, with 16 bases between the two germline ends. CDR1 MNHEY and CDR2 SVGAGI come from the germline V gene. The CDR3 sequence is 15 residues long. CDR3 protein: CASSPGGGLYQPQHF. DNA for the CDR3: TGTGCCAGCAGTCCGGGGGGCGGGCTTTATCAGCCCCAGCATTTT.

The chain is built from TRBV27 and TRBJ2-5; D is perhaps TRBD2 (5 bases). Germline-derived CDR1 and CDR2 are MNHEY and SMNVEV (reference sequence). The CDR3 runs to 15 residues. Between the trimmed V and J ends, which lost 2 bases and 5 bases, there was a span of 15 bases. This chain's CDR3 is CASSLEGSPGETQYF. The CDR3 DNA follows: TGTGCCAGCAGTTTAGAGGGCAGTCCCGGGGAGACCCAGTACTTC.

V gene TRBV18 combines with J gene TRBJ2-2; the D gene is possibly TRBD2 (5 bases). Germline assignment: CDR1 KGHSH and CDR2 LQKENI. The V end lost 3 bases, the J end lost 0 bases, and 17 bases lay between the germline ends. The CDR3 covers 18 residues. CDR3 DNA sequence: TGTGCCAGCTCACCCCAAGAAGGAGGAGCCGCGAACACCGGGGAGCTGTTTTTT. Residues: CASSPQEGGAANTGELFF.

This clone was seen just once. For the CDR3, the DNA is TGTGCCAGCAGCGGCCCAGGGGGGTACGGAAACACCATATATTTT. The encoded protein is CASSGPGGYGNTIYF. V is TRBV9 and J is TRBJ1-3, with TRBD1 matching 7 bases. Germline V gene sequence: CDR1 SGDLS, CDR2 YYNGEE. The V gene end was trimmed by 3 bases and the J gene end by 4 bases; junction bases not matched to a gene: 7. The length of the CDR3 is 15 residues.

This rearrangement joins TRBV27 to TRBJ2-1, with D perhaps TRBD2 (7 bases). Germline values: CDR1 MNHEY, CDR2 SMNVEV (reference sequence). V gave up 3 bases and J gave up 6 bases, with 15 bases separating them. The CDR3 runs to 15 residues. The CDR3 region is CASSLWGGGVNEQFF. The DNA of the CDR3 is TGTGCCAGCAGTTTGTGGGGGGGCGGGGTCAATGAGCAGTTCTTC.

The V call is TRBV13, the J call TRBJ2-7, with 14 bases fitting TRBD2. The germline gives CDR1 PRHDT, CDR2 FYEKMQ (reference sequence). V shed 5 bases and J 5 bases; nucleotides not matched to a gene: 14. The CDR3 covers 18 residues. CDR3 nucleotide sequence: TGTGCCAGCAGCCCTTCCCGACTAGCGGGAGGGCCAATAAACGAGCAGTACTTC. Its protein product is CASSPSRLAGGPINEQYF.

The gene calls are TRBV13 and TRBJ2-1; D gene ambiguous. This CDR3 comprises 13 residues. V was cut by 1 base and J by 11 bases, with 12 bases left in between. Germline values: CDR1 PRHDT, CDR2 FYEKMQ (reference sequence). The CDR3 DNA reads TGTGCCAGCAGCTTAGAAGAGGCCCGAAAGCAGTTCTTC. Its protein is CASSLEEARKQFF.

The rearrangement joins TRBV15 to TRBJ2-3, with unresolved D. Between the trimmed V and J ends, which lost 7 bases and 6 bases, there was a span of 14 bases. The CDR3 runs 13 residues. The V gene's germline CDR1 is LNHNV and CDR2 YYDKDF (reference sequence). The CDR3 loop reads CATKNHGSDTQYF. The DNA for the CDR3 is TGTGCCACCAAAAACCATGGCTCCGATACGCAGTATTTT.

The V call is TRBV11-2, the J call TRBJ2-3; 8 bases align to TRBD2. CDR1 SGHAT and CDR2 FQNNGV come from the germline V gene. J lost 3 bases, V lost 6 bases, and 8 bases had no gene match. The CDR3 covers 15 residues. The CDR3 coding sequence is TGTGCCAGCAGTTATGGACTAGCTTGGACAGATACGCAGTATTTT. Its translation is CASSYGLAWTDTQYF. The complete variable domain, with remaining parts taken from reference TRBV11-2 and TRBJ2-3, reads EAGVAQSPRYKIIEKRQSVAFWCNPISGHATLYWYQQILGQGPKLLIQFQNNGVVDDSQLPKDRFSAERLKGVDSTLKIQPAKLEDSAVYLCASSYGLAWTDTQYFGPGTRLTVL.

This chain links TRBV27 with TRBJ1-1; D unclear. V dropped 4 bases and J dropped 0 bases, with 3 bases sitting between them. Per the germline V gene, CDR1 is MNHEY and CDR2 is SMNVEV (reference sequence). The CDR3 is 12 amino acids. In DNA, the CDR3 is TGTGCCAGCAGTTCAGTGAACACTGAAGCTTTCTTT. Protein: CASSSVNTEAFF.

V gene TRBV6-5 combines with J gene TRBJ2-2; TRBD1 agrees at 9 bases. V shed 8 bases and J 1 base; nucleotides not matched to a gene: 2. Germline-derived CDR1 and CDR2 are MNHEY and SVGAGI. The CDR3 runs to 14 residues. The CDR3 loop reads CASQDRGNTGELFF. The CDR3 DNA reads as TGTGCCAGCCAGGACAGGGGGAACACCGGGGAGCTGTTTTTT.

The V and J genes are TRBV19 and TRBJ2-5; TRBD2 aligns across 13 bases. The CDR3 is made up of 16 amino acids. Trimming took 6 bases from V and 6 from J; bases not matched to a gene: 10. Per the germline V gene, CDR1 is LNHDA and CDR2 is SQIVND (reference sequence). Written as DNA, the CDR3 is TGTGCCAGTAGGGCCCAACTAGCGGGAGGGCCAAAGACCCAGTACTTC. This encodes CASRAQLAGGPKTQYF.

This sequence joins TRBV9 and TRBJ1-2; a possible D gene is TRBD1 (6 bases). The V and J ends lost 3 bases and 7 bases respectively, with 16 bases between them. From germline, CDR1 is SGDLS and CDR2 YYNGEE. The CDR3 is made up of 14 amino acids. The CDR3 DNA follows: TGTGCCAGCAGCGCCCAAGGGGGATTACTTGGCTACACCTTC. This translates into CASSAQGGLLGYTF.

The V gene is TRBV5-1, the J gene TRBJ2-1, with 10 bases matching TRBD2. The ends lost 4 bases at V and 4 bases at J; junction bases unmatched: 8. The CDR3 runs to 16 residues. Per the germline V gene, CDR1 is SGHRS and CDR2 is YFSETQ. CDR3 residues: CASSQTGTSAYNEQFF. CDR3 bases: TGCGCCAGCAGCCAAACCGGGACTAGCGCATACAATGAGCAGTTCTTC.

The gene calls are TRBV19 and TRBJ2-7; TRBD2 agrees at 7 bases. The germline gives CDR1 LNHDA, CDR2 SQIVND (reference sequence). Trimming took 9 bases from V and 6 from J; bases not matched to a gene: 14. This CDR3 has 14 amino acids. Here the CDR3 reads CASRAPRTSSEQYF. The CDR3 region has the DNA TGTGCCAGCAGAGCCCCTCGGACTAGTTCCGAGCAGTACTTC.

The CDR3 sequence: CASSIRTGGNTGELFF. The CDR3 DNA reads TGTGCCAGCAGTATCCGGACAGGCGGCAACACCGGGGAGCTGTTTTTT. J is TRBJ2-2 and V is TRBV6-4; 7 bases are shared with TRBD1. The CDR3 consists of 16 residues. V was pared by 5 bases and J by 2 bases, with 8 bases of the junction left unmatched. Germline CDR1 MRHNA, CDR2 SNTAGT.

V usage is TRBV6-5 and J usage is TRBJ2-5; tentatively, D is TRBD1 (5 bases). In germline, CDR1 is MNHEY, CDR2 SVGAGI. V was shortened by 2 bases and J by 4 bases, with 14 bases between the two germline ends. The CDR3 contains 15 residues. The CDR3 sequence: CASSYPRQGGETQYF. CDR3 nucleotide sequence: TGTGCCAGCAGTTACCCCCGGCAGGGCGGAGAGACCCAGTACTTC.

This clone was observed a few times. The chain is built from TRBV20-1 and TRBJ1-1; no firm D call. The V end lost 3 bases, the J end lost 0 bases, and 14 bases lay between the germline ends. This CDR3 has 15 amino acids. CDR1 DFQATT and CDR2 SNEGSKA come from the germline V gene (reference sequence). CDR3: CSASGQRAMNTEAFF. CDR3 DNA: TGCAGTGCTAGTGGTCAGAGGGCCATGAACACTGAAGCTTTCTTT.

The V gene is TRBV5-4, the J gene TRBJ2-1; D is ambiguous. The V end lost 4 bases, the J end lost 2 bases, and 10 bases lay between the germline ends. Looked up from germline, CDR1 is SGHNT and CDR2 is YYREEE (reference sequence). The CDR3 is 14 residues long. The CDR3 reads CASSPEATYNEQFF. The CDR3 region has the DNA TGTGCCAGCAGCCCCGAGGCCACCTACAATGAGCAGTTCTTC.

The chain employs TRBV10-3 and TRBJ2-1; D might be TRBD1 (5 bases). Germline-derived CDR1 and CDR2 are ENHRY and SYGVKD. V was shortened by 4 bases and J by 5 bases, with 18 bases between the two germline ends. The CDR3 sequence is 16 residues long. The CDR3 DNA sequence: TGTGCCATCAGTGCCTCTCAGAGTGGACACAACAATGAGCAGTTCTTC. Protein product: CAISASQSGHNNEQFF.

This clone has only one observation. The V gene is TRBV2, the J gene TRBJ2-3; D might be TRBD2 (5 bases). The length of the CDR3 is 14 residues. Trimming removed 8 bases at V and 1 base at J, with 13 bases between. Germline values: CDR1 SNHLY, CDR2 FYNNEI. CDR3 amino acids: CASRSGLGTDTQYF. For the CDR3, the DNA is TGTGCCAGCCGGAGCGGCCTGGGCACAGATACGCAGTATTTT.

This chain joins TRBV5-1 and TRBJ2-1, with TRBD2 matching over 9 bases. With V trimmed by 0 bases and J by 8 bases, 12 bases remained unmatched. Per the germline V gene, CDR1 is SGHRS and CDR2 is YFSETQ. This CDR3 has 17 amino acids. CDR3 region: CASSLAGTSNNVDEQFF. As DNA, the CDR3 is TGCGCCAGCAGCTTGGCAGGGACTAGCAACAATGTCGATGAGCAGTTCTTC.

The chain has TRBV3-1 (or the pseudogene TRBV3-2) and TRBJ1-3; D is uncertain. CDR1 and CDR2 (germline): LGHDT, YNNKEL (reference sequence). This CDR3 has 12 residues. The germline V and J ends were trimmed by 5 bases and 10 bases, with 12 bases remaining between them. CDR3 sequence reads: CASSRSGETIYF. CDR3 coding DNA: TGTGCCAGCAGCAGATCCGGGGAGACCATATATTTT.

The chain carries TRBV28 and TRBJ2-2; 9 bases are a match to TRBD2. Trimming cost V 2 bases and J 1 base; bases outside gene matches: 26. The CDR3 is 24 amino acids. Germline V gene data show CDR1 as MDHEN and CDR2 as SYDVKM. The CDR3 nucleotides read TGTGCCAGCAGTTTAGGCCCTTCCCTGACGTTGCGGGAGGGCCCAAAGGGGAACACCGGGGAGCTGTTTTTT. It codes for CASSLGPSLTLREGPKGNTGELFF.

The chain recombines TRBV21-1 with TRBJ2-7; the table names TRBD1, a call not compared with the DNA. TRBV21-1 is flagged as a pseudogene. The CDR3 is 16 residues long. CDR3 protein: CASSKALLDRSYEQYF. The CDR3 DNA is TGTGCCAGCAGCAAAGCGCTTTTGGACAGATCCTACGAGCAGTACTTC.

The rearrangement links TRBV6-5 to TRBJ1-1; D not certain. The ends were cut back, 0 bases at V and 0 bases at J, with 5 bases in the middle. Germline assignment: CDR1 MNHEY and CDR2 SVGAGI. The CDR3 totals 14 residues. Here the CDR3 DNA reads TGTGCCAGCAGTTACTCAACAGTGAACACTGAAGCTTTCTTT. It specifies CASSYSTVNTEAFF.

The chain recombines TRBV6-5 with TRBJ1-1; D ambiguous. Germline V gene lookup returns CDR1 MNHEY and CDR2 SVGAGI. This CDR3 contains 13 residues. Trimming shortened V by 3 bases and J by 7 bases, and 12 bases separated the two germline ends. The CDR3 sequence is CASSYNLELEAFF. CDR3 coding DNA: TGTGCCAGCAGTTATAATCTAGAGCTTGAAGCTTTCTTT.

The chain uses TRBV5-6 and TRBJ2-1; 8 bases fit TRBD1. V dropped 2 bases and J dropped 5; count of bases not matched to a gene: 6. This CDR3 region has 15 residues. CDR1 is SGHDT and CDR2 is YYEEEE in the germline V gene. CDR3: CASSFSGQGHNEQFF. In nucleotides, the CDR3 is TGTGCCAGCAGCTTTTCCGGACAGGGTCACAATGAGCAGTTCTTC.

The CDR3 loop is CASSLDHRTGYLAGELFF. Here the CDR3 DNA reads TGTGCCAGCAGCTTAGATCACCGGACAGGGTATTTGGCCGGGGAGCTGTTTTTT. The chain carries TRBV11-2 and TRBJ2-2, with 8 bases fitting TRBD1. The V gene's germline CDR1 is SGHAT and CDR2 FQNNGV. The trim removed 0 bases at V and 6 bases at J, leaving 12 bases unmatched. This CDR3 is built from 18 residues.

The chain carries TRBV13 and TRBJ1-1; D not certain. Germline V gene lookup returns CDR1 PRHDT and CDR2 FYEKMQ (reference sequence). Trimming took 4 bases from V and 5 from J, leaving 11 bases between them. CDR3 length: 13 amino acids. In nucleotides, the CDR3 is TGTGCCAGCAGCTCTTCCCCCGGGACTGAAGCTTTCTTT. This sequence encodes CASSSSPGTEAFF. The complete variable domain, with remaining parts taken from reference TRBV13 and TRBJ1-1, reads AAGVIQSPRHLIKEKRETATLKCYPIPRHDTVYWYQQGPGQDPQFLISFYEKMQSDKGSIPDRFSAQQFSDYHSELNMSSLELGDSALYFCASSSSPGTEAFFGQGTRLTVV.